These 8 T cell receptor beta chains came from one sample sequenced in a study of CD8+CD57+ T cells in acquired aplastic anemia. Patients included in sequencing had previously demonstrated CD8+CD57+ cell expansion by flow cytometry. TCR beta VDJ and CDR3 profiling used genomic DNA as template. TCRdb redid the calling of the reads with MiXCR, one entry per CDR3 protein. The sample carries under 200,000 distinct CDR3 sequences, around 48% recorded once. Sequenced sample: sorted CD4+, CD8+, or CD8+CD57+ T cells (not recorded which) from PBMCs. Receptors originate from a human donor with aplastic anemia.

CDR3 amino acids: CSARELADYEQYF. The CDR3 DNA reads TGCAGTGCTAGAGAACTAGCGGACTACGAGCAGTACTTC. V usage is TRBV20-1 and J usage is TRBJ2-7; 8 bases fit TRBD2. Per germline, CDR1 DFQATT and CDR2 SNEGSKA (reference sequence). The CDR3 length is 13 residues. J gave up 3 bases and V 0 bases, and 1 base lay outside the gene matches.

This sequence joins TRBV7-9 and TRBJ2-5; D remains unclear. V lost 3 bases and J 3 bases, leaving 5 bases between the germline ends. The CDR3 covers 12 residues. The germline CDR1 and CDR2 sequences are SEHNR and FQNEAQ (reference sequence). CDR3 bases: TGTGCCAGCAGCTTCTTCAAAGAGACCCAGTACTTC. Amino acid sequence: CASSFFKETQYF.

V usage is TRBV7-8 and J usage is TRBJ2-1; D is unresolved. Germline-derived CDR1 and CDR2 are SGHVS and FQNEAQ. V lost 4 bases and J lost 1, with 11 bases in between. The CDR3 has 15 residues. CDR3 in amino acids: CASSSLLGSYNEQFF. The CDR3 DNA sequence: TGTGCCAGCAGCTCCCTGCTCGGTTCCTACAATGAGCAGTTCTTC.

The V call is TRBV11-2, the J call TRBJ1-1, with D tentatively TRBD1 (5 bases). The CDR3 is 17 amino acids. Germline CDR1 is SGHAT and CDR2 is FQNNGV. Trimming removed 1 base at V and 0 bases at J, with 15 bases between. This CDR3 reads CASSLVGNRTMNTEAFF. CDR3 DNA: TGTGCCAGCAGCTTAGTAGGTAACAGGACTATGAACACTGAAGCTTTCTTT. The full variable domain, with the rest looked up from reference TRBV11-2 and TRBJ1-1, is EAGVAQSPRYKIIEKRQSVAFWCNPISGHATLYWYQQILGQGPKLLIQFQNNGVVDDSQLPKDRFSAERLKGVDSTLKIQPAKLEDSAVYLCASSLVGNRTMNTEAFFGQGTRLTVV.

In its sample, this clonotype was seen many times. The chain is built from TRBV19 and TRBJ2-2; D gene unclear. Trimming stripped 1 base from V and 4 bases from J, with 7 bases between. This CDR3 spans 14 amino acids. CDR1 is LNHDA, CDR2 SQIVND, per germline (reference sequence). This chain's CDR3 is CASSIVLLTGELFF. CDR3 nucleotide sequence: TGTGCCAGTAGTATAGTCCTCCTCACCGGGGAGCTGTTTTTT.

This clonotype occurred a few times. This chain joins TRBV11-3 and TRBJ1-1; D is possibly TRBD1 (6 bases). Germline V gene sequence: CDR1 SGHNT, CDR2 YENEEA. Trimming stripped 0 bases from V and 4 bases from J, with 9 bases between. This CDR3 region has 14 residues. The CDR3 DNA follows: TGTGCCAGCAGCTTAGACAGGGGACCCACTGAAGCTTTCTTT. It translates to CASSLDRGPTEAFF.

In DNA, the CDR3 is TGTGCCAGTAACCGAGAGGGGAGGAGCACCGGGGAGCTGTTTTTT. This codes for CASNREGRSTGELFF. The chain links TRBV19 to TRBJ2-2; a weak D match, TRBD2 (6 bases). The CDR3 runs 15 residues. From germline, CDR1 is LNHDA and CDR2 SQIVND (reference sequence). Trimming stripped 7 bases from V and 4 bases from J, with 16 bases between.

This clonotype was seen at least ten times. V gene TRBV20-1 combines with J gene TRBJ2-7, with no clear D. V was clipped by 0 bases and J by 3 bases, with 6 bases between them. CDR1 is DFQATT, CDR2 SNEGSKA, per germline (reference sequence). The CDR3 covers 12 residues. This chain's CDR3 is CSAREEFYEQYF. The CDR3 DNA is TGCAGTGCTAGAGAGGAGTTCTACGAGCAGTACTTC.